One sample yielded the 25 T cell receptor beta chains listed below, sequenced in a study of cytomegalovirus exposure and HLA in healthy donors. Both 60 Vbeta primers and 13 Jbeta primers went into the PCR. Clones were read by immunoSEQ multiplex PCR, and TCRdb kept only the in-frame ones, dropping some. This sample has tens of thousands of clones, with about three quarters found just once. The sample consisted of PBMCs. All receptors come from a man between 45 and 60 years old in good health and CMV-seropositive.

This chain links TRBV10-3 with TRBJ2-7; 9 nucleotides agree with TRBD1. CDR1 and CDR2 (germline): ENHRY, SYGVKD. V lost 2 bases and J lost 7; bases outside the gene matches: 9. The CDR3 runs to 15 residues. The CDR3 nucleotides read TGTGCCATCAGTGAGACAGGGGGCCTTAGAGGGGAGCAGTACTTC. Protein product: CAISETGGLRGEQYF.

This clone was observed a few times. The chain carries TRBV10-3 and TRBJ2-6; 7 bases fit TRBD1. Germline CDR1 ENHRY, CDR2 SYGVKD. With V trimmed by 6 bases and J by 8 bases, 13 bases remained unmatched. The CDR3 contains 16 residues. Here the CDR3 DNA reads TGTGCCATCAGCTCTCAGACAGGGATTACTTCCAACGTCCTGACTTTC. Translated, it gives CAISSQTGITSNVLTF.

This clone occurred a few times. The chain joins TRBV4-1 to TRBJ1-1; D possibly corresponds to TRBD1 (5 bases). Trimming removed 3 bases from V and 4 bases from J, with 12 bases in between. Germline V CDR1 and CDR2: MGHRA, YSYEKL. There are 14 residues in the CDR3. The chain's CDR3 is CASSQGRESTEAFF. The CDR3 bases are TGCGCCAGCAGCCAGGGACGGGAGTCCACTGAAGCTTTCTTT.

The V and J genes are TRBV19 and TRBJ1-1, with 9 bases matching TRBD1. The CDR3 has 13 amino acids. The V and J ends lost 5 bases and 4 bases, in that order; junction bases with no gene match: 2. Germline CDR1 LNHDA, CDR2 SQIVND (reference sequence). In DNA, the CDR3 is TGTGCCAGTAGTGTGGGACAGGGCACTGAAGCTTTCTTT. Amino acids: CASSVGQGTEAFF.

The chain has TRBV5-5 and TRBJ2-1; D is ambiguous. V gave up 0 bases and J gave up 5 bases, with 21 bases separating them. In germline, CDR1 is SGHKS, CDR2 YYEKEE (reference sequence). CDR3 size: 18 residues. Here the CDR3 reads CASSLAPQSRRPNNEQFF. The DNA of the CDR3 is TGTGCCAGCAGCTTGGCCCCTCAGTCGCGGAGACCTAACAATGAGCAGTTCTTC. The full variable domain, in which reference TRBV5-5 and TRBJ2-1 provide the parts outside the CDR3, is DAGVTQSPTHLIKTRGQQVTLRCSPISGHKSVSWYQQVLGQGPQFIFQYYEKEERGRGNFPDRFSARQFPNYSSELNVNALLLGDSALYLCASSLAPQSRRPNNEQFFGPGTRLTVL.

This clone turned up a few times. The rearrangement uses TRBV9 and TRBJ2-7; TRBD1 matches 12 bases. The CDR3 spans 15 residues. Germline V CDR1 and CDR2: SGDLS, YYNGEE. Trimming cost V 4 bases and J 1 base; bases outside gene matches: 3. In DNA, the CDR3 is TGTGCCAGCAGCTCGGGACAGGGGGCTTCCTACGAGCAGTACTTC. Protein: CASSSGQGASYEQYF.

The gene calls are TRBV5-1 and TRBJ2-5, with TRBD2 matching over 12 bases. Per germline, CDR1 SGHRS and CDR2 YFSETQ. CDR3 length: 14 amino acids. With V trimmed by 6 bases and J by 7 bases, 7 bases remained unmatched. CDR3 sequence: CASNPLAGGVTQYF. CDR3 coding DNA: TGCGCCAGCAATCCTCTAGCGGGAGGGGTGACCCAGTACTTC. Drawing the rest from reference TRBV5-1 and TRBJ2-5, the complete variable domain is KAGVTQTPRYLIKTRGQQVTLSCSPISGHRSVSWYQQTPGQGLQFLFEYFSETQRNKGNFPGRFSGRQFSNSRSEMNVSTLELGDSALYLCASNPLAGGVTQYFGPGTRLLVL.

This chain uses TRBV9 with TRBJ1-2; perhaps TRBD1 as D (6 bases). The germline V gene has CDR1 SGDLS and CDR2 YYNGEE. The ends were cut back, 4 bases at V and 8 bases at J, with 18 bases in the middle. The CDR3 consists of 14 residues. CDR3 DNA: TGTGCCAGCAGCTCGCGGACAGACCCCGGGGGCTACACCTTC. Its protein is CASSSRTDPGGYTF.

The chain has TRBV5-6 and TRBJ1-2; D uncertain. The CDR3 is 16 amino acids. Germline lookup yields CDR1 SGHDT and CDR2 YYEEEE. V lost 4 bases and J 8 bases, leaving 24 bases between the germline ends. The CDR3, as DNA: TGTGCCAGCAGCACACGACCGAGGATAATGGCTAAGGGCTACACCTTC. Encoded protein: CASSTRPRIMAKGYTF.

This clone was detected only a few times. This chain uses TRBV5-5 with TRBJ1-4, with D possibly being TRBD1 (6 bases). Trimming cost V 2 bases and J 6 bases, with 11 bases left between them. Germline CDR1 and CDR2: SGHKS and YYEKEE (reference sequence). The CDR3 is made up of 14 amino acids. The CDR3 reads CASSLGDIHEKLFF. The CDR3 DNA reads as TGTGCCAGCAGCTTAGGGGACATACATGAAAAACTGTTTTTT.

The chain links TRBV7-2 to TRBJ2-3; no firm D call. V was pared by 4 bases and J by 6 bases, with 11 bases between. The CDR3 length is 13 residues. The germline V gene has CDR1 SGHTA and CDR2 FQGNSA. DNA of the CDR3: TGTGCCAGCAGCTCCACGTACGGTGATACGCAGTATTTT. This codes for CASSSTYGDTQYF.

In its sample, this clone was seen once. The chain uses TRBV5-1 and TRBJ1-2, with a possible D match to TRBD1 (5 bases). CDR3 length: 13 amino acids. Germline CDR1 is SGHRS and CDR2 is YFSETQ. V lost 0 bases, J lost 7 bases, and 10 bases lay in between. The CDR3 here is CASSLAGRGGYTF. CDR3 sequence (DNA): TGCGCCAGCAGCTTGGCAGGGAGGGGTGGCTACACCTTC.

The rearrangement uses TRBV29-1 and TRBJ1-5, with D unclear. The germline CDR1 and CDR2 sequences are SQVTM and ANQGSEA. This CDR3 region has 13 residues. V was cut by 1 base and J by 4 bases, with 8 bases left in between. This CDR3 is CSVEVPGNQPQHF. The DNA for the CDR3 is TGCAGCGTTGAAGTCCCCGGGAATCAGCCCCAGCATTTT.

This clone was detected only a few times. The chain joins TRBV6-1 to TRBJ2-7; the match to TRBD1 covers 7 bases. The CDR3 consists of 14 residues. Germline V gene sequence: CDR1 MNHNS, CDR2 SASEGT. V shed 4 bases and J 2 bases; nucleotides not matched to a gene: 5. The CDR3 DNA is TGTGCCAGCAGTGTAGGGACAGCAGCCTACGAGCAGTACTTC. Protein sequence: CASSVGTAAYEQYF.

This clone has more than one count but fewer than ten. The gene calls are TRBV11-2 and TRBJ2-5; tentative D call: TRBD2 (5 bases). The germline V gene encodes CDR1 SGHAT and CDR2 FQNNGV. The CDR3 runs 16 residues. Trimming shortened V by 0 bases and J by 4 bases, and 15 bases separated the two germline ends. The chain's CDR3 is CASSLDSSGYGETQYF. CDR3 in DNA: TGTGCCAGCAGCTTAGATAGCAGCGGTTACGGAGAGACCCAGTACTTC. Full variable domain (rest looked up from reference TRBV11-2 and TRBJ2-5): EAGVAQSPRYKIIEKRQSVAFWCNPISGHATLYWYQQILGQGPKLLIQFQNNGVVDDSQLPKDRFSAERLKGVDSTLKIQPAKLEDSAVYLCASSLDSSGYGETQYFGPGTRLLVL.

This chain joins TRBV27 and TRBJ2-2; the D gene is possibly TRBD1 (5 bases). CDR3 length equals 14 residues. V lost 8 bases, J lost 3 bases, and 13 bases lay in between. The germline V gene has CDR1 MNHEY and CDR2 SMNVEV (reference sequence). CDR3: CASCLRDYTGELFF. Written as DNA, the CDR3 is TGTGCCAGCTGTCTCAGGGATTACACCGGGGAGCTGTTTTTT.

V usage is TRBV7-9 and J usage is TRBJ2-7; D possibly corresponds to TRBD1 (5 bases). This CDR3 is 13 amino acids long. V gave up 4 bases and J gave up 4 bases, with 11 bases separating them. CDR1 is SEHNR and CDR2 is FQNEAQ in the germline V gene (reference sequence). In DNA form, the CDR3 reads TGTGCCAGCAGCTACCTGGGGCCTTACGAGCAGTACTTC. Translating gives CASSYLGPYEQYF.

Only a few counts were recorded for this clone. The chain uses TRBV30 and TRBJ1-2; 10 nucleotides align to TRBD1. The CDR3 loop spans 14 amino acids. Trimming cost V 5 bases and J 8 bases; bases outside gene matches: 11. Germline CDR1 and CDR2: GTSNPN and SVGIG (reference sequence). The CDR3 loop is CAWSTGGRVWGYTF. In nucleotides, the CDR3 is TGTGCCTGGTCGACAGGGGGCAGAGTTTGGGGCTACACCTTC.

The rearrangement links TRBV5-1 to TRBJ2-7, with D possibly TRBD2 on 7 matching bases. CDR1 and CDR2 (germline): SGHRS, YFSETQ. Trimming removed 2 bases from V and 6 bases from J, with 12 bases in between. The length of the CDR3 is 13 residues. DNA for the CDR3: TGCGCCAGCAGCTTAGGGGGGGTCCCCGAGCAGTACTTC. Amino acids: CASSLGGVPEQYF.

The chain has TRBV5-1 and TRBJ2-7, with D possibly being TRBD1 (6 bases). In germline, CDR1 is SGHRS, CDR2 YFSETQ. CDR3 length: 14 amino acids. V lost 1 base and J lost 3, with 11 bases in between. CDR3 in DNA: TGCGCCAGCAGCTTGATGGGCAGGGGCTACGAGCAGTACTTC. Its protein is CASSLMGRGYEQYF.

J is TRBJ1-3 and V is TRBV30; D is undetermined. This CDR3 is built from 15 residues. The germline V gene encodes CDR1 GTSNPN and CDR2 SVGIG (reference sequence). Trimming pared 0 bases from V and 0 bases from J, leaving 9 bases between. In DNA, the CDR3 is TGTGCCTGGAGTGTCAACCTTAGCTCTGGAAACACCATATATTTT. Translation gives CAWSVNLSSGNTIYF.

This chain joins TRBV10-1 and TRBJ2-7, with D possibly being TRBD1 (6 bases). There are 13 residues in the CDR3. With 5 bases removed from V and 6 bases from J, the gap between germline ends came to 14 bases. Germline CDR1 is WNHNN and CDR2 is SYGVQD (reference sequence). The CDR3 region is CASSKNRAAEQYF. CDR3 DNA sequence: TGCGCCAGCAGTAAGAACAGGGCGGCCGAGCAGTACTTC.

The chain couples TRBV20-1 to TRBJ2-7; D may be TRBD1 (5 bases). V was cut by 0 bases and J by 7 bases, with 7 bases left in between. The CDR3 totals 11 residues. In germline, CDR1 is DFQATT, CDR2 SNEGSKA (reference sequence). The CDR3 nucleotides read TGCAGTGCTAGAGATCAGGGTGAGCAGTACTTC. Translating it yields CSARDQGEQYF.

V and J are TRBV30 and TRBJ2-6, with a possible D match to TRBD1 (6 bases). V was cut by 0 bases and J by 0 bases, with 15 bases left in between. The CDR3 runs 18 residues. Germline-derived CDR1 and CDR2 are GTSNPN and SVGIG (reference sequence). The CDR3 here is CAWSVSRQGSSGANVLTF. The DNA for the CDR3 is TGTGCCTGGAGTGTCAGTCGGCAGGGGTCCTCTGGGGCCAACGTCCTGACTTTC.

This clone was counted only a few times. The CDR3 loop is CASRAGQQGNSPLHF. DNA for the CDR3: TGTGCCAGCAGAGCCGGACAGCAGGGAAATTCACCCCTCCACTTT. The V call is TRBV6-1, the J call TRBJ1-6, with D perhaps TRBD1 (6 bases). The V and J ends lost 6 bases and 7 bases respectively, with 16 bases between them. Germline loops: CDR1 MNHNS, CDR2 SASEGT. CDR3 length: 15 amino acids.